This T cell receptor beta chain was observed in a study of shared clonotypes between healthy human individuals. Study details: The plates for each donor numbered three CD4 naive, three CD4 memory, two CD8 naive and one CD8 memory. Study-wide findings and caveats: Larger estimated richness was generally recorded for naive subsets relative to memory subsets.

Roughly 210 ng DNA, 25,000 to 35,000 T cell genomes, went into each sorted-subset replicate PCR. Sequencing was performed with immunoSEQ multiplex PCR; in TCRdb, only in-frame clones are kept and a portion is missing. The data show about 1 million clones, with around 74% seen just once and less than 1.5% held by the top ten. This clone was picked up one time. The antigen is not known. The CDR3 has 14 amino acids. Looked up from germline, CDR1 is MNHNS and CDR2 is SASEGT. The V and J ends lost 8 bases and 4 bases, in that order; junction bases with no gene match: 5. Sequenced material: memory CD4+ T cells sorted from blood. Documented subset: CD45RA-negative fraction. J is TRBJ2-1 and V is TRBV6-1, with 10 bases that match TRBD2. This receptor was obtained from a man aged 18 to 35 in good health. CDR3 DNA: TGTGCCAGCGAGCAAGCGGGGGGGTACAATGAGCAGTTCTTC. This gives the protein CASEQAGGYNEQFF.